This entry describes one TCR beta chain. The sample is drawn from a study of control samples from healthy donors and cancer patients. The germline V gene encodes CDR1 GTSNPN and CDR2 SVGIG (reference sequence). The germline V and J ends were trimmed by 2 bases and 4 bases, with 14 bases remaining between them. The CDR3 runs 14 residues. The protocol was immunoSEQ multiplex PCR, while the TCRdb copy is restricted to in-frame clones and leaves out a portion. Of over 85,000 clones in the sample, roughly 83% were seen once. The chain is built from TRBV30 and TRBJ1-1, with a weak D call TRBD1 (6 bases). This TCR was sampled from a man aged 70 or older with lung cancer. The specimen sequenced was PBMCs. CDR3 amino acids: CAWSPFQGFTEAFF. CDR3 DNA: TGTGCCTGGAGTCCATTCCAGGGGTTCACTGAAGCTTTCTTT. The full variable domain, rest sourced from reference TRBV30 and TRBJ1-1, is SQTIHQWPATLVQPVGSPLSLECTVEGTSNPNLYWYRQAAGRGLQLLFYSVGIGQISSEVPQNLSASRPQDRQFILSSKKLLLSDSGFYLCAWSPFQGFTEAFFGQGTRLTVV.